Detailed here is one TCR beta chain. The data belong to a study of blood T cell repertoires in COVID-19. Methods used by the authors: Estimation of nucleated cell counts relied on the amplification of reference gene primers. The assay was immunoSEQ multiplex PCR, and TCRdb's table has in-frame clones only and misses some. V and J calls and clone size are given by that table; D and trimming were obtained from the DNA. The sample includes more than 150,000 clones, around four fifths seen only once; the top ten take around 15%. The age range of participants was about 18 to 95 years, with residence in under 30 US areas. Participants reported their clinical history, and cohort assignment relied on those reports. What the recovered Cohort 3 donors had was two negative PCRs, clearance, or symptom resolution. Input material: PBMCs or T cells enriched from blood (not recorded which). This clonotype originated in a woman aged 45 to 65 who had recovered from COVID-19.

The CDR3, as DNA: TGTGCCAGCAGTCGCACAGGGGGCCCTGGAAACACCATATATTTT. This encodes CASSRTGGPGNTIYF. J is TRBJ1-3 and V is TRBV27, with 9 nucleotides matching TRBD1. The CDR3 loop spans 15 amino acids. The ends lost 5 bases at V and 2 bases at J; junction bases unmatched: 4. Germline CDR1 reads MNHEY; CDR2 reads SMNVEV (reference sequence).